The entry below gives a single T cell receptor (beta chain) sequence along with its context. The antigen remains undetermined. The data belong to a study of OX40 agonist ivuxolimab in advanced cancers. On the study more broadly: The patients received ivuxolimab by intravenous route every 2 weeks at 0.01 to 10 mg/kg. Partial responses occurred in three patients (one hepatocellular carcinoma, two cutaneous melanoma). Study-wide points: Among patients with partial responses at 0.1-3.0 mg/kg, clonal expansion was among the lowest.

The CDR3 has 15 amino acids. CDR1 is LNHDA and CDR2 is SQIVND in the germline V gene (reference sequence). V was pared by 4 bases and J by 2 bases, with 14 bases between. The timepoints at which blood was sampled were baseline, cycle 4 day 1, and cycle 7 day 1. This table comes from immunoSEQ multiplex PCR, and its TCRdb copy is limited to in-frame clones, with some not included. The sample consists of 65,000 to 85,000 clones, about 85% of them appearing once. The source is an adult with an advanced solid tumor such as melanoma, head and neck, liver or kidney cancer. The chain is built from TRBV19 and TRBJ2-5; D uncertain. Sequencing used CD4+ or CD8+ T cells sorted from blood, obtained in a trial of the OX40 agonist ivuxolimab. The CDR3 region is CASSTPWAGQETQYF. DNA of the CDR3: TGTGCCAGTAGTACCCCTTGGGCAGGTCAAGAGACCCAGTACTTC.